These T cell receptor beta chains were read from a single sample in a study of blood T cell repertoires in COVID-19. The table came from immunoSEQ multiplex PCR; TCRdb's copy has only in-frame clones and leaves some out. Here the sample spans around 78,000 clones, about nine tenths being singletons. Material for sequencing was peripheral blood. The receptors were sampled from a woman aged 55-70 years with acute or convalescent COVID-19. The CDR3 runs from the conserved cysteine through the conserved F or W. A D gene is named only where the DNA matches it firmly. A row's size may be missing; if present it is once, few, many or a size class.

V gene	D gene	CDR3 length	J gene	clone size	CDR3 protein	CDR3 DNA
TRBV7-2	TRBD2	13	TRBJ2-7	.	CASSLPPSGAQYF	TGTGCCAGCAGCTTACCCCCCAGCGGGGCGCAGTACTTC
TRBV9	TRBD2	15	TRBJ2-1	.	CASSFAGTNADEQFF	TGTGCCAGCAGCTTTGCCGGGACTAATGCCGATGAGCAGTTCTTC
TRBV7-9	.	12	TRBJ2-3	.	CASSLSTDTQYF	TGTGCCAGCAGTCTTAGCACAGATACGCAGTATTTT
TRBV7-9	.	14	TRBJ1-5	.	CASSDNRDGQPQHF	TGTGCCAGCAGCGACAACAGGGATGGTCAGCCCCAGCATTTT
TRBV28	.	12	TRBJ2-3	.	CASITRGDTQYF	TGTGCCAGCATTACTCGGGGGGATACGCAGTATTTT
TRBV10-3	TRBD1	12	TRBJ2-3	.	CAISERQGTQYF	TGTGCCATCAGTGAGCGACAGGGGACGCAGTATTTT
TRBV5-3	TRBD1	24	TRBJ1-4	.	CARSFPDLTTGGKRVAGTNEKLFF	TGTGCCAGAAGCTTCCCCGACCTAACGACAGGGGGTAAAAGAGTGGCAGGAACTAATGAAAAACTGTTTTTT
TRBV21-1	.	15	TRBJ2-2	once	CASSRPAANTGELFF	TGTGCCAGCAGCCGTCCAGCGGCGAACACCGGGGAGCTGTTTTTT
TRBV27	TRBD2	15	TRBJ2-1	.	CASRRTSGTYNEQFF	TGTGCCAGCAGGCGGACTAGCGGGACCTACAATGAGCAGTTCTTC
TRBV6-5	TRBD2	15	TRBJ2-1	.	CASQRGGGAVNEQFF	TGTGCCAGCCAACGGGGCGGGGGGGCTGTCAATGAGCAGTTCTTC
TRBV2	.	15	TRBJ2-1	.	CASSILGGSYNEQFF	TGTGCCAGCAGTATCCTAGGGGGCTCCTACAATGAGCAGTTCTTC
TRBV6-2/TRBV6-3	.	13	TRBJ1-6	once	CASSYQEDSPLHF	TGTGCCAGCAGTTACCAGGAGGATTCACCCCTCCACTTT
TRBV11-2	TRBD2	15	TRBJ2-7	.	CASTSGGRASYEQYF	TGTGCCAGCACCTCTGGGGGGAGGGCATCCTACGAGCAGTACTTC
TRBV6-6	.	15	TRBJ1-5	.	CASSWDQGTNQPQHF	TGTGCCAGCAGTTGGGATCAGGGGACCAATCAGCCCCAGCATTTT
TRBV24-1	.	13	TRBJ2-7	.	CATSDSQRDEQYF	TGTGCCACCAGTGATTCACAGCGGGACGAGCAGTACTTC
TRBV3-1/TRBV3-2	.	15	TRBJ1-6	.	CASRNGAGRASPLHF	TGTGCCAGCAGGAATGGGGCAGGGAGGGCTTCACCCCTCCACTTT
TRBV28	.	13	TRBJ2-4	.	CASKGVPKNIQYF	TGTGCCAGCAAGGGGGTACCCAAAAACATTCAGTACTTC
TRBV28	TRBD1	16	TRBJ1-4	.	CASTLDRGRANEKLFF	TGTGCCAGCACCTTGGACAGGGGGCGGGCTAATGAAAAACTGTTTTTT
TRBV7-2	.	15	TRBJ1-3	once	CASSLQGFSGNTIYF	TGTGCCAGCAGCTTACAGGGCTTCTCTGGAAACACCATATATTTT
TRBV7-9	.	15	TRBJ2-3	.	CASSPGTSITDTQYF	TGTGCCAGCAGCCCCGGGACTTCCATCACAGATACGCAGTATTTT
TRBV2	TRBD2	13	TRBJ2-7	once	CASAGRGSYEQYF	TGTGCCAGCGCCGGGAGGGGCTCCTACGAGCAGTACTTC
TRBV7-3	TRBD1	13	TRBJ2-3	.	CASSPTGADTQYF	TGTGCCAGCAGCCCGACAGGGGCCGATACGCAGTATTTT
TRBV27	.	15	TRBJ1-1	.	CASSLFAEDITEAFF	TGTGCCAGCAGTTTATTTGCAGAGGACATAACTGAAGCTTTCTTT
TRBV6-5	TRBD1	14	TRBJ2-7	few	CASSTTGTDYEQYF	TGTGCCAGCAGCACGACAGGGACGGACTACGAGCAGTACTTC
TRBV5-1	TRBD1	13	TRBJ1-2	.	CASSFGTGDGYTF	TGCGCCAGCAGCTTTGGGACAGGGGATGGCTACACCTTC
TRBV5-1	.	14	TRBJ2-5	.	CASSVGANQETQYF	TGCGCCAGCAGCGTGGGCGCAAACCAAGAGACCCAGTACTTC
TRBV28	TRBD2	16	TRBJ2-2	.	CASSRLAGVQTGELFF	TGTGCCAGCAGTCGACTAGCGGGAGTGCAGACCGGGGAGCTGTTTTTT
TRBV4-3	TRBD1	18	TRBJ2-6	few	CASSQAGQTFSGANVLTF	TGCGCCAGCAGCCAAGCGGGACAGACCTTCTCTGGGGCCAACGTCCTGACTTTC
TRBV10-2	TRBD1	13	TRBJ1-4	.	CASRTGGGEKLFF	TGCGCCAGCCGGACAGGGGGCGGTGAAAAACTGTTTTTT
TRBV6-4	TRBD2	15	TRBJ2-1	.	CASSVSGGDNNEQFF	TGTGCCAGCAGTGTTAGCGGGGGGGATAACAATGAGCAGTTCTTC
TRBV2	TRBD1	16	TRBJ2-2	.	CASSDVGQGATGELFF	TGTGCCAGCAGTGACGTGGGGCAGGGGGCAACCGGGGAGCTGTTTTTT
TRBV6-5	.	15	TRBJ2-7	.	CASRAPGSGSYEQYF	TGTGCCAGCAGGGCTCCGGGCAGCGGCTCCTACGAGCAGTACTTC
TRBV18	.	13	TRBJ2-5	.	CASSRGEQETQYF	TGTGCCAGCTCACGGGGCGAACAAGAGACCCAGTACTTC
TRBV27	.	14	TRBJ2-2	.	CASSHRRFTGELFF	TGTGCCAGCAGTCACAGGAGATTCACCGGGGAGCTGTTTTTT
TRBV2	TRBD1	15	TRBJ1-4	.	CASSGPGQGGEKLFF	TGTGCCAGCAGCGGACCGGGACAGGGCGGTGAAAAACTGTTTTTT
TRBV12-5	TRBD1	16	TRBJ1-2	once	CASGFLKSGGLGGYTF	TGTGCTAGTGGTTTCCTCAAATCAGGGGGGTTGGGTGGCTACACCTTC
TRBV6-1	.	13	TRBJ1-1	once	CASSEEEGLEAFF	TGTGCCAGCAGTGAAGAGGAGGGGCTTGAAGCTTTCTTT
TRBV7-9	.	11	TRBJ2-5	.	CASSFRETQYF	TGTGCCAGCAGCTTTAGAGAGACCCAGTACTTC